A single T cell receptor beta chain is shown here with its context. TCRdb's copy holds only in-frame clones and misses some; the assay was immunoSEQ multiplex PCR. The sample yields hundreds of thousands of clones, approximately 90% seen once. The data originate from a study of blood T cell repertoires in COVID-19. The CDR3 is made up of 14 amino acids. Looked up from germline, CDR1 is MNHEY and CDR2 is SVGAGI. V lost 1 base to trimming and J lost 2 bases, with 9 bases between them. The chain joins TRBV6-5 to TRBJ2-7; tentatively, D is TRBD2 (5 bases). Material: peripheral blood. The TCR was taken from a middle-aged man with acute or convalescent COVID-19. The CDR3 region has the DNA TGTGCCAGCAGTTACTTCGACGGGACCTACGAGCAGTACTTC. It encodes CASSYFDGTYEQYF.